This T cell receptor (beta chain) was captured by sequencing in a study of blood T cell repertoires in COVID-19. The wider study: T cells, B-cell-depleted T cells, or PBMCs provided the cDNA or gDNA that served as material.

In the source study's methods: Amplification with reference gene primers provided the estimates of nucleated cell counts. This table comes from immunoSEQ multiplex PCR, and its TCRdb copy is limited to in-frame clones, with some not included. D and trimming come from the DNA, and the V and J calls and clone size come from that table. The sample has 200,000 to 300,000 clones, over 90% seen once; the top ten hold around 0.9%. The CDR3 is made up of 15 amino acids. V shed 1 base and J shed 0 bases, with 9 bases lying between them. Germline-derived CDR1 and CDR2 are SGHNT and YENEEA. The Seattle site enrolled patients during active infection and followed them longitudinally.

The source is a man younger than 40 with COVID-19, enrolled during active disease. V and J are TRBV11-3 and TRBJ2-5; D possibly corresponds to TRBD1 (6 bases). Specimen: peripheral blood. DNA of the CDR3: TGTGCCAGCAGCTTAGGGGACACCCACCAAGAGACCCAGTACTTC. As protein: CASSLGDTHQETQYF.